The 3 T cell receptor beta chains given below trace back to one sample, sequenced in a study of radiotherapy plus CTLA-4 blockade in lung cancer. Method: immunoSEQ multiplex PCR; TCRdb's copy keeps in-frame clones and lacks some. The sample lists approximately 90,000 clones; under 90% were seen once. The input for sequencing was peripheral blood, taken from a patient treated with radiotherapy plus ipilimumab. The receptors were gathered from a human donor with non-small cell lung cancer who had stable disease on radiotherapy plus ipilimumab.

The chain links TRBV6-4 to TRBJ1-5, with D possibly TRBD1 on 6 matching bases. The germline V gene has CDR1 MRHNA and CDR2 SNTAGT. Trimming removed 7 bases from V and 7 bases from J, with 17 bases in between. This CDR3 comprises 14 residues. The CDR3 loop is CASIARGAGQPQHF. CDR3 nucleotides: TGTGCCAGCATTGCACGGGGGGCAGGACAGCCCCAGCATTTT.

The chain employs TRBV30 and TRBJ2-2, with D perhaps TRBD1 (6 bases). The V gene's germline CDR1 is GTSNPN and CDR2 SVGIG (reference sequence). CDR3 size: 12 residues. The V gene lost 3 bases and the J gene lost 10 bases, with 12 bases spanning the gap. CDR3 DNA: TGTGCCTGGAGAAAAGGACAGTTGGAGCTGTTTTTT. This encodes CAWRKGQLELFF.

The chain recombines TRBV19 with TRBJ2-7; D is possibly TRBD1 (6 bases). V was cut by 5 bases and J by 2 bases, with 10 bases left in between. The V gene's germline CDR1 is LNHDA and CDR2 SQIVND (reference sequence). This CDR3 has 13 residues. In nucleotides, the CDR3 is TGTGCCAGTAGTCCACGGACAGCCTACGAGCAGTACTTC. Its protein is CASSPRTAYEQYF.